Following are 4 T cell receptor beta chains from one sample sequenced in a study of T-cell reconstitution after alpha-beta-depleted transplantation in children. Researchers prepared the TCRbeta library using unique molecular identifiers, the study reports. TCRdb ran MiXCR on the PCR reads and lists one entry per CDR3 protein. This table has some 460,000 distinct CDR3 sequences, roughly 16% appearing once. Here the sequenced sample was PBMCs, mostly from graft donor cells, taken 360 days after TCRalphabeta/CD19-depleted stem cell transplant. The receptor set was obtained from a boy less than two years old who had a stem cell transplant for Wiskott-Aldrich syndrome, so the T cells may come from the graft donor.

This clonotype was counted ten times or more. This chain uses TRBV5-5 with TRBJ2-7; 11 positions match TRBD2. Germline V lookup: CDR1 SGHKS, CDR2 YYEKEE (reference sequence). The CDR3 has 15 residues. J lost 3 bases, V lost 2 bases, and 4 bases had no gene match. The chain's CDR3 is CASSFRLAGHYEQYF. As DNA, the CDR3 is TGTGCCAGCAGCTTTCGACTAGCGGGGCACTACGAGCAGTACTTC. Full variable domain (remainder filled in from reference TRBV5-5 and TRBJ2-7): DAGVTQSPTHLIKTRGQQVTLRCSPISGHKSVSWYQQVLGQGPQFIFQYYEKEERGRGNFPDRFSARQFPNYSSELNVNALLLGDSALYLCASSFRLAGHYEQYFGPGTRLTVT.

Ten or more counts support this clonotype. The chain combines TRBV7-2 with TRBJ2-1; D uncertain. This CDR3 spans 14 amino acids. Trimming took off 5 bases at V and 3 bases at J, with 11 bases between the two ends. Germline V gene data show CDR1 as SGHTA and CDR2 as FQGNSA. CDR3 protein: CASSQQRLYNEQFF. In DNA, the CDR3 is TGTGCCAGCAGCCAACAACGGCTCTACAATGAGCAGTTCTTC.

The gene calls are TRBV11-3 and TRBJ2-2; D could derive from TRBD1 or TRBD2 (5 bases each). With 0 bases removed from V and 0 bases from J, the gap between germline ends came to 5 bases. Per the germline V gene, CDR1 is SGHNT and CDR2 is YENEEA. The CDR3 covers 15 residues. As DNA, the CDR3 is TGTGCCAGCAGCTTAGAGGGACCGAACACCGGGGAGCTGTTTTTT. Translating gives CASSLEGPNTGELFF. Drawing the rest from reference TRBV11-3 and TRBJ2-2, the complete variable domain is EAGVVQSPRYKIIEKKQPVAFWCNPISGHNTLYWYLQNLGQGPELLIRYENEEAVDDSQLPKDRFSAERLKGVDSTLKIQPAELGDSAVYLCASSLEGPNTGELFFGEGSRLTVL.

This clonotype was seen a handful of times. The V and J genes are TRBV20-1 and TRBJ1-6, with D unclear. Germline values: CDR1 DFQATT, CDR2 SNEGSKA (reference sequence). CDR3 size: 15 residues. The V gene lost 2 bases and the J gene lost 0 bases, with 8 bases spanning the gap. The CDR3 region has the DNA TGCAGTGCTAGATTATTGAACTCCTATAATTCACCCCTCCACTTT. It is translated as CSARLLNSYNSPLHF.